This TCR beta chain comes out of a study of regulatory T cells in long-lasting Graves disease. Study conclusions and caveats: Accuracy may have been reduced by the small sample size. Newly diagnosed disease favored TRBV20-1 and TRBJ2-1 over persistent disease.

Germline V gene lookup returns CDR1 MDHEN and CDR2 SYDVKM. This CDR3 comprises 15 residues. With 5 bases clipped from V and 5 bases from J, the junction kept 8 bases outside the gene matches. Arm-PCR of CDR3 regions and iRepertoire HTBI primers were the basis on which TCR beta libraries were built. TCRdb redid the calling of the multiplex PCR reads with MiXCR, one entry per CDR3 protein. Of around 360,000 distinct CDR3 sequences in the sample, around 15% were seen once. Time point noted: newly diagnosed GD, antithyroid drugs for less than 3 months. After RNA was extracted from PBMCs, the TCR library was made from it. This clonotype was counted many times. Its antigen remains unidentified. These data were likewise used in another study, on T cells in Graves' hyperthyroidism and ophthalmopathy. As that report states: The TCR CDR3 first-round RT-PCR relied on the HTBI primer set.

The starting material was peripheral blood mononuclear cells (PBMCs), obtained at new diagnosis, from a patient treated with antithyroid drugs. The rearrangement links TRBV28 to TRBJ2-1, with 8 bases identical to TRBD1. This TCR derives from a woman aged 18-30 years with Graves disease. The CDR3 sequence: CASSGTGGSNNEQFF. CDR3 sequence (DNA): TGTGCCAGCAGTGGGACAGGAGGAAGTAACAATGAGCAGTTCTTC.